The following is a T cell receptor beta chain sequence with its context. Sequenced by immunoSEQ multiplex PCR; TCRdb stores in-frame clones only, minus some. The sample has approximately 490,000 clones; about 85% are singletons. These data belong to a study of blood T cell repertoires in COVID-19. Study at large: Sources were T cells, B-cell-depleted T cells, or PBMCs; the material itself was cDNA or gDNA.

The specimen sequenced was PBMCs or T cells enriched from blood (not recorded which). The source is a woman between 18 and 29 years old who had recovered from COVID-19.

The CDR3 here is CASTGTTYGYTF. In nucleotides, the CDR3 is TGTGCCAGCACGGGAACGACCTATGGCTACACCTTC. V usage is TRBV2 and J usage is TRBJ1-2, with D uncertain. The V and J ends lost 7 bases and 4 bases respectively, with 10 bases between them. CDR3 length equals 12 residues. In germline, CDR1 is SNHLY, CDR2 FYNNEI.